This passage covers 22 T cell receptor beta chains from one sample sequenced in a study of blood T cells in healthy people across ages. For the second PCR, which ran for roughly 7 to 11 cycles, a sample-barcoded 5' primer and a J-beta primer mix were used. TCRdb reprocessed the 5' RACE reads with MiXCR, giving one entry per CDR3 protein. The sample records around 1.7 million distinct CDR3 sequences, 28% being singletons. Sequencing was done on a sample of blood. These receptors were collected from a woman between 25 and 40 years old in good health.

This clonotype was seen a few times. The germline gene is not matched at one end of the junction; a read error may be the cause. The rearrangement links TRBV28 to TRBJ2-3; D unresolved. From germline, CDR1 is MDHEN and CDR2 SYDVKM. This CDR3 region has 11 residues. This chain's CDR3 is CTSSLKDTQYF. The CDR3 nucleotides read TGTACCAGCAGTTTAAAGGATACGCAGTATTTT.

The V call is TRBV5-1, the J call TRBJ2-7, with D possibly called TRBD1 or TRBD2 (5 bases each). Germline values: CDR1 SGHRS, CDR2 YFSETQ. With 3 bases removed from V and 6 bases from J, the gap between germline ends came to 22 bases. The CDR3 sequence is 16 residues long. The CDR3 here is CASSSPQGTAPTEQYF. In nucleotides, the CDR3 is TGCGCCAGCAGCTCCCCCCAAGGGACGGCTCCTACCGAGCAGTACTTC. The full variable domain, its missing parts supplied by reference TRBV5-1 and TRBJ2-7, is KAGVTQTPRYLIKTRGQQVTLSCSPISGHRSVSWYQQTPGQGLQFLFEYFSETQRNKGNFPGRFSGRQFSNSRSEMNVSTLELGDSALYLCASSSPQGTAPTEQYFGPGTRLTVT.

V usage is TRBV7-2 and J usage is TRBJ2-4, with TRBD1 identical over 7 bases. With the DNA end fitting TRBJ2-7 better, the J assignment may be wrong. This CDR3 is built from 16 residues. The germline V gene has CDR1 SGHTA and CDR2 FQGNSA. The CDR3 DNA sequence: TGTGCCAGCAGCTTGAAGGGGGACAGCAGGGCCTACGAGCAGTACTTC. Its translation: CASSLKGDSRAYEQYF.

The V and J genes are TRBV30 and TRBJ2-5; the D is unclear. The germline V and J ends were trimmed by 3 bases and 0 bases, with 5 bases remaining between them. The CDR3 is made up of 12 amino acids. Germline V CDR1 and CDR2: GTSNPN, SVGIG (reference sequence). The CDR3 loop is CAWSGYQETQYF. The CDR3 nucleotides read TGTGCCTGGAGCGGATACCAAGAGACCCAGTACTTC.

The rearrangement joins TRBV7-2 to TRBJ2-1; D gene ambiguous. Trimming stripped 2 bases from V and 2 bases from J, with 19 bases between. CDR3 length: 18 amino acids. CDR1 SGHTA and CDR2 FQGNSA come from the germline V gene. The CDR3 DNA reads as TGTGCCAGCAGCTTAAGGTCCCCTCTAGAGAAACCCTACAATGAGCAGTTCTTC. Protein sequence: CASSLRSPLEKPYNEQFF.

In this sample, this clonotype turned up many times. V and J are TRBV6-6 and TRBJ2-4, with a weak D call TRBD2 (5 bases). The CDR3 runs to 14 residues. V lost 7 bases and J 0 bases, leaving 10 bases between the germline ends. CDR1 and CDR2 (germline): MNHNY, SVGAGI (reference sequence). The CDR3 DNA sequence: TGTGCCAGCAAGCAAAGCGGAGCCAAAAACATTCAGTACTTC. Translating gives CASKQSGAKNIQYF.

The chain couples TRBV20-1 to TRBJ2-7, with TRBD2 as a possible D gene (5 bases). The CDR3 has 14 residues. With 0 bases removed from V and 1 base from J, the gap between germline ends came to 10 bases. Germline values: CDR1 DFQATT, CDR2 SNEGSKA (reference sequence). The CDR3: CSARDFRGSYEQYF. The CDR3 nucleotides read TGCAGTGCTAGAGATTTCCGAGGGTCCTACGAGCAGTACTTC.

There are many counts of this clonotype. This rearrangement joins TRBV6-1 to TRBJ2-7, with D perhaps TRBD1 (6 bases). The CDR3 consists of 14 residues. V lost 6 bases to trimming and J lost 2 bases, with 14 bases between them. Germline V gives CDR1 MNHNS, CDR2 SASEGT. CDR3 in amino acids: CASRGLTGTYEQYF. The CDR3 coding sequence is TGTGCCAGCAGGGGGTTGACAGGAACCTACGAGCAGTACTTC.

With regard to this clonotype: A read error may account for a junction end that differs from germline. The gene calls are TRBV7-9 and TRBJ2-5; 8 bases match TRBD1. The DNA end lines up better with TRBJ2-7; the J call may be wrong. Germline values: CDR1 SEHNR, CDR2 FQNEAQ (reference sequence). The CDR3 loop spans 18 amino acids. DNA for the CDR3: TGTACCAGCAGCTTAGATGGCCAGGGGGCAAAGTTCTCCTACGAGCAGTACTTC. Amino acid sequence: CTSSLDGQGAKFSYEQYF.

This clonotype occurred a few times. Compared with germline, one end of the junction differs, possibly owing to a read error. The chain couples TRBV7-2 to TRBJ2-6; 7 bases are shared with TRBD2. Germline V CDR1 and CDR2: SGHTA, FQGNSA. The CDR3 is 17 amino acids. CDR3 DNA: TGTGCCAGCAGCTTAGCGGGAGGGCCCTCTGGGGCCAACGCCCTGACTTTC. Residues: CASSLAGGPSGANALTF.

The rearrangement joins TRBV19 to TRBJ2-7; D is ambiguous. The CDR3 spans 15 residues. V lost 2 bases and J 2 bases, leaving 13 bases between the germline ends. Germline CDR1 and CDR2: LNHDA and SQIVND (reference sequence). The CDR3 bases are TGTGCCAGTAGTATATCTAGATATCTGGCCTACGAGCAGTACTTC. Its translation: CASSISRYLAYEQYF.

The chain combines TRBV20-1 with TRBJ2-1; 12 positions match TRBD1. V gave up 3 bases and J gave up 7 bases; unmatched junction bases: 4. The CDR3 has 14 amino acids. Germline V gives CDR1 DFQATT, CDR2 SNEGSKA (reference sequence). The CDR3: CSARGQGARNEQFF. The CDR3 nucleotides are TGCAGTGCTAGGGGACAGGGGGCCAGGAATGAGCAGTTCTTC.

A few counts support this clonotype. The CDR3, as DNA: TGCAGTTCCCCAGGGGGCCTGGGCGTCGCCAAAAACATTCAGTACTTC. Amino acids: CSSPGGLGVAKNIQYF. This chain connects TRBV20-1 to TRBJ2-4, with TRBD1 matching 8 bases. The germline gives CDR1 DFQATT, CDR2 SNEGSKA (reference sequence). Trimming removed 8 bases from V and 1 base from J; junction bases left unmatched: 13. The CDR3 runs to 16 residues.

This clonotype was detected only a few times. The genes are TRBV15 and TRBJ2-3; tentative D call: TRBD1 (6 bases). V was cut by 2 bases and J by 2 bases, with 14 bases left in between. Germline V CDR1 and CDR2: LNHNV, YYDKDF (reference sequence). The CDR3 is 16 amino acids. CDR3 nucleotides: TGTGCCACCAGCAGAAGAATGGACAGCCCCACAGATACGCAGTATTTT. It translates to CATSRRMDSPTDTQYF. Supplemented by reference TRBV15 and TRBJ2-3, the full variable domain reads DAMVIQNPRYQVTQFGKPVTLSCSQTLNHNVMYWYQQKSSQAPKLLFHYYDKDFNNEADTPDNFQSRRPNTSFCFLDIRSPGLGDTAMYLCATSRRMDSPTDTQYFGPGTRLTVL.

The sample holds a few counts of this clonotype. CDR3 sequence: CSAKGPHRGYAQFF. CDR3 coding DNA: TGCAGTGCTAAGGGCCCCCACAGGGGTTATGCGCAGTTCTTC. The J gene is TRBJ2-1, the V gene TRBV20-1; 7 bases fit TRBD1. Losses at the gene ends were 4 bases for V and 12 bases for J; bases not matched to a gene: 15. CDR3 length: 14 amino acids. CDR1 and CDR2 from the germline V gene are DFQATT and SNEGSKA (reference sequence).

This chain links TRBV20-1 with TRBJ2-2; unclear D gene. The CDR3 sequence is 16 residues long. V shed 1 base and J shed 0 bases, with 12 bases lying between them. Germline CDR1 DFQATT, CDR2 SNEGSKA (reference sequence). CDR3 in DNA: TGCAGTGCTAGAGCTACCAGATCCGCGAACACCGGGGAGCTGTTTTTT. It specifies CSARATRSANTGELFF.

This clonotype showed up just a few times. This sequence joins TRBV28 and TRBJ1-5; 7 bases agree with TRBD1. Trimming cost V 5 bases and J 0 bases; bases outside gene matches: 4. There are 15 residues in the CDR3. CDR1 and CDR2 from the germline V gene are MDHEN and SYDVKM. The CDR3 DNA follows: TGTGCCAGCAGTGAGACAGGGATTAGCAATCAGCCCCAGCATTTT. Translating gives CASSETGISNQPQHF.

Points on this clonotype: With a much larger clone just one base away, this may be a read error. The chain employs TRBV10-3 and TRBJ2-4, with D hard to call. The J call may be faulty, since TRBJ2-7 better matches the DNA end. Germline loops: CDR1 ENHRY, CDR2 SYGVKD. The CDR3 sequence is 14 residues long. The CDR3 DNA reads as TGTGCCATCAGCGCTGGACGGCGAATCTACGAGCAGTACTTC. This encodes CAISAGRRIYEQYF.

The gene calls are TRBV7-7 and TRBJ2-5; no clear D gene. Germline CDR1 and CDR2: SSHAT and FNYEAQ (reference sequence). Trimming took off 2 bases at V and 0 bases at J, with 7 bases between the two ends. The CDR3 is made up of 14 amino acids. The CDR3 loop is CASSLSPNQETQYF. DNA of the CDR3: TGTGCCAGCAGCTTAAGTCCCAACCAAGAGACCCAGTACTTC.

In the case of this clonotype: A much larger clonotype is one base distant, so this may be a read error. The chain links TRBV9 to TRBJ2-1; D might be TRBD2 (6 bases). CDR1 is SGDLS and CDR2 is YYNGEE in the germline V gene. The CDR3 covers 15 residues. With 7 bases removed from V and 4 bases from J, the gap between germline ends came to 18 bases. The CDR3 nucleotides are TGTGCCAGCGGCCCCGGAGGGGCTACTTACAATGAGCAGTTCTTC. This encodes CASGPGGATYNEQFF. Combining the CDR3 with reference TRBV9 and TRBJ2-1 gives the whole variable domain DSGVTQTPKHLITATGQRVTLRCSPRSGDLSVYWYQQSLDQGLQFLIQYYNGEERAKGNILERFSAQQFPDLHSELNLSSLELGDSALYFCASGPGGATYNEQFFGPGTRLTVL.

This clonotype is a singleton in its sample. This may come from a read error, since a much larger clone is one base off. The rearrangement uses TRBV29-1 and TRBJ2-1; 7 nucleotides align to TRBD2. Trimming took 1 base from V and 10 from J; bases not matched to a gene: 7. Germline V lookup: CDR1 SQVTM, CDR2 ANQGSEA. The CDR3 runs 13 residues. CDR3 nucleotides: TGCAGCGTTGAAGTGGCGGGAGTACAAGAGCAGTTCTTC. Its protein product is CSVEVAGVQEQFF.

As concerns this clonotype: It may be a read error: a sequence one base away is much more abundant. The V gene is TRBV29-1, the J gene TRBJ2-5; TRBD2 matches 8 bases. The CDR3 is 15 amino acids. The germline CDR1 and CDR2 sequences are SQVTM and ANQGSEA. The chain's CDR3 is CGVEGSGMFQETQYF. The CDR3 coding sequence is TGCGGCGTTGAAGGTAGCGGGATGTTCCAAGAGACCCAGTACTTC.